One TCR gamma chain is described in this entry. This clone came up many times. Which antigen it targets is not known. Base qualities are not recorded, but no much larger clone differs from it by a single base. This entry belongs to a study of gamma delta lymphoproliferative disorders and STAT genes (dated 2018 in TCRdb). For the wider study: The LymphoTrack Dx TCRG Assay was used to prepare gamma-chain libraries from at least 50 ng of genomic DNA. Because no corresponding Invivoscribe delta assay was available, delta-chain libraries were prepared according to the standard operating procedure of the EuroClonality-NGS working group. The study profiled TCR gamma and delta CDR3 repertoires by deep sequencing in Tgammadelta lymphoproliferative disease patients and healthy controls, within a larger immunophenotypic and STAT-mutation study. To confirm results, a couple of gamma-chain samples and every delta-chain sample were sequenced twice.

TCR sequencing was performed on genomic DNA from peripheral blood mononuclear cells isolated from patients and controls. The control group, matched to the patients for age and sex, consisted of around 23 healthy adult blood donors (around 12 males and some eleven females) with a median age of about 69 years. For CDR1 and CDR2, the germline V gene lists VENAVY and YDSYNSRV. Taken from cysteine to phenylalanine, the CDR3 has 11 residues. The kept DNA is CDR3 alone, 33 bases in frame from the first base. Here V drops 9 bases and J drops 5 bases, and the junction holds 7 bases not matched to any gene. The research as a whole found: When whole repertoires were clustered, gamma repertoires from patients grouped apart from those of healthy controls, but delta repertoires did not separate between the groups. Nearly all major patient gamma and delta clonotypes were public, shared with at least one healthy donor; only a couple of gamma clonotypes were private to disease. The authors noted that NGS specificity may be reduced at low frequencies, so the public or private nature of leukemic clones needs confirmation. Control T cells likely spanned varied maturation stages, while leukemic cells were skewed toward terminal effectors, potentially limiting patient-control comparisons.

Both library preparation methods relied on multiplex PCR with primers aimed at conserved V and J regions of the TCR genes. Purified and pooled amplicons were sequenced on an Illumina MiSeq platform. Concerning the study's data processing: V(D)J alignment, clonotype assembly and translation were handled by MiXCR, while functionality assessment and CDR3 repertoire analyses were done with VDJtools. CDR3 was defined according to IMGT, and analyses were limited to productive sequences using functional genes, with ORF genes and pseudogenes excluded. A custom Python script was used to search all patients and controls for identical amino acid CDR3s of major clonotypes (frequency >=5%). A one-sided non-parametric Wilcoxon test was used to compare clonotype frequencies between patients and controls. TCRdb reprocessed the public data with the CATT caller; entries with the same nucleotide sequence were combined afterwards. These V and J calls are TCRdb output, not the study's own analysis. In this sample the table shows 3,500 to 4,500 gamma-chain clones, 7% of which occur a single time. The ten top clones hold around a third of the sample.

The sequence was obtained from a human donor in good health. Source material: blood. Recombination joined TRGV8 with TRGJ1 or TRGJ2. TCRdb lists no J gene, so it was determined here by aligning the DNA to germline. The sequence in DNA is TGTGCCACCGGTGGGGATTATAAGAAACTCTTT. Translated, this is CATGGDYKKLF.